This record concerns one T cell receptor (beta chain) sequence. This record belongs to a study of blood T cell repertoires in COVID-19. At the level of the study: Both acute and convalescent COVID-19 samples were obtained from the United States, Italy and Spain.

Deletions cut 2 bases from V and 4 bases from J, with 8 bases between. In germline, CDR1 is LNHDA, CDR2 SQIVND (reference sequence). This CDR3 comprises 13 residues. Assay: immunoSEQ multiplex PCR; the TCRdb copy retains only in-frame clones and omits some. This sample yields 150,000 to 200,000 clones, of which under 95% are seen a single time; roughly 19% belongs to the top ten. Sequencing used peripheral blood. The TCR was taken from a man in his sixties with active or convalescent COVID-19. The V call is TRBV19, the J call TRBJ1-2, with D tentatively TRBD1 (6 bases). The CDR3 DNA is TGTGCCAGTAGTATATCGGACAGCTATGGCTACACCTTC. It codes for CASSISDSYGYTF.